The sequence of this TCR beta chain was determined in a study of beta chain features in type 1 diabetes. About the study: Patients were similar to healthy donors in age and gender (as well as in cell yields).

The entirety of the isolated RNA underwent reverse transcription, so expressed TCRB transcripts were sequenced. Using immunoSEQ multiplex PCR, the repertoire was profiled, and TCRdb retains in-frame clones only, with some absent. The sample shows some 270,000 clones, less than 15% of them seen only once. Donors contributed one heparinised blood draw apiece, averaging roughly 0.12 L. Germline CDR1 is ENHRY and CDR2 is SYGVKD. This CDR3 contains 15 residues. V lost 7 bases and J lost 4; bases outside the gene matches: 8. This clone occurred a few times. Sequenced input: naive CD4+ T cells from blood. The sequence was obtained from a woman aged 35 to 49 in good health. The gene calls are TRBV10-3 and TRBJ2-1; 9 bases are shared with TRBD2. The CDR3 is CAITARGLAYNEQFF. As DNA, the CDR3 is TGTGCCATCACTGCTAGGGGACTAGCATACAATGAGCAGTTCTTC.